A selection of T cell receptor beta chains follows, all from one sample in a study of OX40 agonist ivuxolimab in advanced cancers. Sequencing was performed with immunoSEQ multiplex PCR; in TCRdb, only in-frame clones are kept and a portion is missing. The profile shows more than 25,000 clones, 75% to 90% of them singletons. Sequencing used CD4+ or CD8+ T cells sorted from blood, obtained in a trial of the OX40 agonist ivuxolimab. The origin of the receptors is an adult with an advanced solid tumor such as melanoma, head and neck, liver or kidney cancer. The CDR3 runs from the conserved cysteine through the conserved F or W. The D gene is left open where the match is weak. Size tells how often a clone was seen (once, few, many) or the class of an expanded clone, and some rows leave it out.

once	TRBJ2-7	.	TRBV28	CASSLPSPYEQYF	TGTGCCAGCAGTTTACCGTCTCCGTACGAGCAGTACTTC
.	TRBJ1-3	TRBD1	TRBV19	CASGPQGAGNTIYF	TGTGCCAGTGGACCACAGGGGGCTGGAAACACCATATATTTT
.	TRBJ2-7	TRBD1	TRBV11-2	CASSLATGTGFEQYF	TGTGCCAGCAGCTTAGCTACCGGGACAGGGTTTGAGCAGTACTTC
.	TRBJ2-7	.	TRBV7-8	CASSQASLSYEQYF	TGCGCCAGCAGCCAAGCGTCCCTGTCCTACGAGCAGTACTTC
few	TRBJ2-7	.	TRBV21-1	CASSKYNEQYF	TGTGCCAGCAGCAAATATAACGAGCAGTACTTC
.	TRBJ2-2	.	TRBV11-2	CASSLAGELFF	TGTGCCAGCAGCTTAGCCGGTGAGCTGTTTTTT
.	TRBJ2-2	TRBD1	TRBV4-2	CASSGQGDTGELFF	TGTGCCAGCAGCGGACAGGGAGACACCGGGGAGCTGTTTTTT
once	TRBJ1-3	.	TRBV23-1	CASSQLTRRSGNTIYF	TGCGCCAGCAGTCAACTTACGAGAAGGTCCGGAAACACCATATATTTT
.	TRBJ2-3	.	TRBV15	CATSYLPRIDTQYF	TGTGCCACCAGTTATCTCCCCCGGATAGATACGCAGTATTTT
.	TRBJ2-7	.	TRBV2	CASIYLASSYEQYF	TGTGCCAGCATTTACCTAGCGAGCTCCTACGAGCAGTACTTC
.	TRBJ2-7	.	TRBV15	CATSRAHQGNSLAHF	TGTGCCACCAGCAGAGCTCACCAGGGGAACAGTCTTGCGCACTTC
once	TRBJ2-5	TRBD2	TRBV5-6	CASSLVTSGRGETQYF	TGTGCCAGCAGCTTGGTAACTAGCGGGAGAGGAGAGACCCAGTACTTC
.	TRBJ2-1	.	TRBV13	CASKGSNNNEQFF	TGTGCCAGCAAGGGGTCCAACAACAATGAGCAGTTCTTC
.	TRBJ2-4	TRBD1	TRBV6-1	CASKQGAENIQYF	TGTGCCAGCAAACAGGGGGCAGAAAACATTCAGTACTTC
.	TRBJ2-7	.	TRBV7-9	CASSQGTSPYEQYF	TGTGCCAGCAGCCAAGGGACATCCCCCTACGAGCAGTACTTC
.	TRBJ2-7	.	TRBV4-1	CASSRRGLVYEQYF	TGCGCCAGCAGCCGAAGGGGACTTGTATACGAGCAGTACTTC
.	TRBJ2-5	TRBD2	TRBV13	CASSSPSAGEQETQYF	TGTGCCAGCAGCTCCCCCTCAGCGGGAGAGCAAGAGACCCAGTACTTC
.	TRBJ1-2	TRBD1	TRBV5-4	CASSSPPGTGADGYTF	TGTGCCAGCAGCTCTCCCCCCGGGACAGGGGCAGATGGCTACACCTTC
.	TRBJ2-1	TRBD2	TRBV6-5	CASSYYSGRANEQFF	TGTGCCAGCAGTTATTATAGCGGGAGGGCCAATGAGCAGTTCTTC
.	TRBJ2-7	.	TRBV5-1	CASSLNSQEQYF	TGCGCCAGCAGCTTGAATTCCCAGGAGCAGTACTTC
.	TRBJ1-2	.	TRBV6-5	CASSAAGSQPGYTF	TGTGCCAGCAGTGCAGCGGGCAGCCAGCCGGGCTACACCTTC
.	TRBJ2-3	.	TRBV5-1	CASSLGDLGASDTQYF	TGCGCCAGCAGCTTGGGGGACCTTGGGGCTTCAGATACGCAGTATTTT
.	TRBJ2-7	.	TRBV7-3	CASSLMESYEQYF	TGTGCCAGCAGCTTAATGGAATCCTACGAGCAGTACTTC
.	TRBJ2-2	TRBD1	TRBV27	CATGRGLILNTGELFF	TGTGCCACCGGCAGGGGGCTGATTTTGAACACCGGGGAGCTGTTTTTT
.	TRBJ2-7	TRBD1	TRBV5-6	CASSAGTGGSYEQYF	TGTGCCAGCAGCGCCGGGACAGGGGGCTCCTACGAGCAGTACTTC
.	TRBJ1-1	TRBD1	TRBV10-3	CAISESETGLNTEAFF	TGTGCCATCAGTGAGTCGGAGACAGGGCTGAACACTGAAGCTTTCTTT
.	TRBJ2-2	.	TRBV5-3	CARSLYTGKHAGELFF	TGTGCCAGAAGCTTGTATACAGGGAAGCACGCCGGGGAGCTGTTTTTT
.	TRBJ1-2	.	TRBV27	CASSCYQEGCYGYTF	TGTGCCAGCAGTTGTTATCAGGAGGGCTGCTATGGCTACACCTTC
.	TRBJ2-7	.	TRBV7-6	CASSLSTGGVDEQYF	TGTGCCAGCAGCTTAAGTACAGGGGGGGTCGACGAGCAGTACTTC
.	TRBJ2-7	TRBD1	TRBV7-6	CASSFTAGQAAYEQYF	TGTGCCAGCAGCTTCACCGCGGGACAGGCAGCCTACGAGCAGTACTTC
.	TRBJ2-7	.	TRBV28	CASSVTGGPVEQYF	TGTGCCAGCAGCGTAACCGGGGGGCCGGTGGAGCAGTACTTC
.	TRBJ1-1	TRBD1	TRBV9	CASSETGGSTEAFF	TGTGCCAGCAGCGAGACAGGGGGCAGCACTGAAGCTTTCTTT
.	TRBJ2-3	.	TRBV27	CASSLQGRTQYF	TGTGCCAGCAGCCTACAGGGTCGTACGCAGTATTTT
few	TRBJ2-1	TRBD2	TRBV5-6	CASSTGLAGDLGEQFF	TGTGCCAGCAGCACCGGACTAGCGGGAGATCTCGGTGAGCAGTTCTTC
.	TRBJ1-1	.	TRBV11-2	CASRISWGTEAFF	TGTGCCAGCAGAATATCTTGGGGCACTGAAGCTTTCTTT
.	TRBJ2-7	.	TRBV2	CAYSGSGDNYEQYF	TGTGCCTACAGCGGATCGGGAGATAACTACGAGCAGTACTTC
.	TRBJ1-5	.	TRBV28	CASSLSGLNQPQHF	TGTGCCAGCAGTTTATCCGGACTCAATCAGCCCCAGCATTTT
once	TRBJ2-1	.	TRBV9	CASSVVLQGPGNEQFF	TGTGCCAGCAGCGTAGTTTTGCAGGGGCCAGGTAATGAGCAGTTCTTC
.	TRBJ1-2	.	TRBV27	CASSPLPGHGYTF	TGTGCCAGCAGTCCTCTCCCGGGTCATGGCTACACCTTC
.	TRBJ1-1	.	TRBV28	CASRGRGTAEAFF	TGTGCCAGCAGGGGACGGGGAACCGCTGAAGCTTTCTTT
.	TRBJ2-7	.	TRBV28	CASSPDSPYEQYF	TGTGCCAGCAGTCCGGACTCCCCATACGAGCAGTACTTC
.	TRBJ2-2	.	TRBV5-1	CASSLRSHANTGELFF	TGCGCCAGCAGCTTACGGAGTCACGCGAACACCGGGGAGCTGTTTTTT
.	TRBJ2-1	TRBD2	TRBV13	CASSLIGTSYNEQFF	TGTGCCAGCAGCTTAATAGGGACTAGCTACAATGAGCAGTTCTTC
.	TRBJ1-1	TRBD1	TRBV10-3	CAIHPGQGTEAFF	TGTGCCATCCATCCGGGACAGGGGACTGAAGCTTTCTTT
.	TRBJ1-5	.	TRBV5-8	CASSALQPQHF	TGTGCCAGCAGCGCGCTACAGCCCCAGCATTTT
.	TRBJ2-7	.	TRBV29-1	CSVVAEAYEQYF	TGCAGCGTTGTCGCAGAGGCCTACGAGCAGTACTTC
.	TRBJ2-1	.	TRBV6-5	CASSYSGVWGEQFF	TGTGCCAGCAGTTACTCGGGGGTTTGGGGTGAGCAGTTCTTC
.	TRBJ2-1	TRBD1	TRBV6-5	CASSYPPGQRYNEQFF	TGTGCCAGCAGTTACCCCCCGGGACAGCGGTACAATGAGCAGTTCTTC
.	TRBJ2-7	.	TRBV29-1	CSVSWIAVGGGYEQYF	TGCAGCGTTTCGTGGATAGCGGTTGGGGGCGGTTACGAGCAGTACTTC
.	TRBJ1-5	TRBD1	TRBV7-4	CASSLDRGPYSNQPQHF	TGTGCCAGCAGCTTAGACAGGGGTCCGTATAGCAATCAGCCCCAGCATTTT
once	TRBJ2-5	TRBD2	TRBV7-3	CASSPAGGGETQYF	TGTGCCAGCAGCCCTGCGGGGGGCGGAGAGACCCAGTACTTC
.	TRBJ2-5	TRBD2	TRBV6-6	CASSYTRGVRETQYF	TGTGCCAGCAGTTACACCCGGGGGGTAAGGGAGACCCAGTACTTC
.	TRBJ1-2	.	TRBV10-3	CAISESGHGVSRGYGYTF	TGTGCCATCAGTGAGTCCGGGCACGGGGTCAGTAGGGGCTATGGCTACACCTTC
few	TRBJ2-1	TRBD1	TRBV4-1	CASARGTGDYNEQFF	TGCGCCAGCGCTAGGGGGACAGGGGACTACAATGAGCAGTTCTTC
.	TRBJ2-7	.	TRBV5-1	CASSLGFEQYF	TGCGCCAGCAGCTTGGGATTCGAGCAGTACTTC
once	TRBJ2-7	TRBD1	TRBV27	CASSSPGQGFYEQYF	TGTGCCAGCAGTTCCCCGGGACAGGGCTTCTACGAGCAGTACTTC
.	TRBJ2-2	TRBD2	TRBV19	CASSLTSGGTGELFF	TGTGCCAGTAGCCTCACTAGCGGGGGGACCGGGGAGCTGTTTTTT
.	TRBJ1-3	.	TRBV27	CASSLSGGRSGNTIYF	TGTGCCAGCAGTTTATCGGGGGGCCGCTCTGGAAACACCATATATTTT
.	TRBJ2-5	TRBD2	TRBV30	CAWSGIVGVPVRRTGGRETQYF	TGTGCCTGGAGTGGGATTGTTGGCGTCCCCGTGAGGCGGACGGGAGGCCGGGAGACCCAGTACTTC
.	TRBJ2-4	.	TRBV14	CASRGRGSKNIQYF	TGTGCCAGCAGAGGACGAGGGTCCAAAAACATTCAGTACTTC